This T cell receptor beta chain was captured in a study of molecular identifiers for immune sequencing clone quantification. TCR libraries were built in bulk with a published protocol and specific TCR primers. One entry per CDR3 protein, called by TCRdb with MiXCR from the PCR reads. The sample contains about 640,000 distinct CDR3 sequences, about 20% of which appear only once. From approximately 20,000 to 1,000,000 sorted cells, naive CD8 libraries were generated with 10%, 30% or 50% RNA. Naive CD8 T cells were picked out by sorting for CD8+CD4-CCR7+CD45RA+. Germline loops: CDR1 LNHNV, CDR2 YYDKDF (reference sequence). With 3 bases removed from V and 7 bases from J, the gap between germline ends came to 12 bases. The CDR3 is made up of 14 amino acids.

The TCR comes from a human donor in good health. Some libraries in this study had Jurkat cell RNA spiked in. The sequencing input was naive CD8+ T cells from blood, with Jurkat cell RNA spiked in. Subset specified: FACS-sorted CD8+CD4-CCR7+CD45RA+ naive T cells. The chain has TRBV15 and TRBJ1-4; D not resolved. In DNA, the CDR3 is TGTGCCACCAGCAGCATTCCGGCGGGTGAAAAACTGTTTTTT. It specifies CATSSIPAGEKLFF.